This entry lists 27 T cell receptor beta chains sequenced from one sample in a study of a mutant IDH1 vaccine in newly diagnosed glioma. Their recognized antigens are unknown. Sample time point: week 23, last vaccination. Vaccination used 300 ug of mutant IDH1 20-mer peptide per dose, with topical imiquimod. TCRdb keeps only in-frame clones here, not all; method: immunoSEQ multiplex PCR. The sample holds roughly 28,000 clones, approximately 84% seen once. The starting material was PBMCs, obtained from a glioma patient whose treatment included an IDH1 peptide vaccine. The receptors were sampled from a woman in her late teens or twenties with glioma.

The CDR3 sequence: CASSFRRYEQFF. DNA of the CDR3: TGTGCCAGCAGTTTTAGGAGGTATGAGCAGTTCTTC. The chain carries TRBV2 and TRBJ2-1; tentative D call: TRBD2 (5 bases). Deletions cut 5 bases from V and 8 bases from J, with 10 bases between. CDR3 length: 12 amino acids. Looked up from germline, CDR1 is SNHLY and CDR2 is FYNNEI.

The table lists this clone with a count of one. The CDR3 DNA is TGTGCCAGCTCACCAGAGAGATACCCTAACTATGGCTACACCTTC. The encoded protein is CASSPERYPNYGYTF. V is TRBV18 and J is TRBJ1-2; D uncertain. The CDR3 runs to 15 residues. CDR1 KGHSH and CDR2 LQKENI come from the germline V gene. V was pared by 2 bases and J by 0 bases, with 10 bases between.

The chain uses TRBV2 and TRBJ2-5; 8 bases are a match to TRBD1. The trim removed 5 bases at V and 4 bases at J, leaving 15 bases unmatched. The CDR3 is 17 residues long. Per the germline V gene, CDR1 is SNHLY and CDR2 is FYNNEI. The CDR3 sequence is CASSPYAQGAQGETQYF. The DNA for the CDR3 is TGTGCCAGCAGTCCCTACGCCCAGGGGGCGCAAGGAGAGACCCAGTACTTC.

The V gene is TRBV7-2, the J gene TRBJ1-1, with D uncertain. Germline V gives CDR1 SGHTA, CDR2 FQGNSA. The V end was cut by 5 bases, the J end by 0 bases, with 10 bases between. The CDR3 length is 14 residues. CDR3: CASSMRHLNTEAFF. For the CDR3, the DNA is TGTGCCAGCAGCATGAGACACTTGAACACTGAAGCTTTCTTT. Looking up the rest from reference TRBV7-2 and TRBJ1-1 gives the full variable domain: GAGVSQSPSNKVTEKGKDVELRCDPISGHTALYWYRQSLGQGLEFLIYFQGNSAPDKSGLPSDRFSAERTGGSVSTLTIQRTQQEDSAVYLCASSMRHLNTEAFFGQGTRLTVV.

There are a few counts of this clone. The V call is TRBV5-6, the J call TRBJ1-2; 9 bases map to TRBD1. CDR3 length: 15 residues. V shed 4 bases, J shed 4 bases, and the junction held 8 bases outside the gene matches. CDR1 and CDR2 from the germline V gene are SGHDT and YYEEEE. The CDR3, as DNA: TGTGCCAGCAGCGTCCGGGACAGGGTTTTCTATGGCTACACCTTC. Residues: CASSVRDRVFYGYTF.

Here the CDR3 DNA reads TGTGCCAGCAGGCTTAGCCAGGGGAGTAATTCACCCCTCCACTTT. This encodes CASRLSQGSNSPLHF. The gene calls are TRBV11-2 and TRBJ1-6; D might be TRBD1 (6 bases). The length of the CDR3 is 15 residues. CDR1 is SGHAT and CDR2 is FQNNGV in the germline V gene. The germline V and J ends were trimmed by 6 bases and 6 bases, with 15 bases remaining between them.

The J gene is TRBJ1-2, the V gene TRBV28; D is ambiguous. V was pared by 2 bases and J by 7 bases, with 8 bases between. Germline loops: CDR1 MDHEN, CDR2 SYDVKM. This CDR3 comprises 12 residues. CDR3 amino acids: CASSLKGGGYTF. CDR3 bases: TGTGCCAGCAGTTTAAAGGGCGGTGGCTACACCTTC.

In nucleotides, the CDR3 is TGCAGCGTTGAAGATAGACGGTCCTCTGGGTACACCTTC. It translates to CSVEDRRSSGYTF. The rearrangement joins TRBV29-1 to TRBJ1-2; no definite D call. This CDR3 is built from 13 residues. Germline loops: CDR1 SQVTM, CDR2 ANQGSEA. V was cut by 0 bases and J by 11 bases, with 16 bases left in between. The full variable domain, completed using reference TRBV29-1 and TRBJ1-2, is SAVISQKPSRDICQRGTSLTIQCQVDSQVTMMFWYRQQPGQSLTLIATANQGSEATYESGFVIDKFPISRPNLTFSTLTVSNMSPEDSSIYLCSVEDRRSSGYTFGSGTRLTVV.

V usage is TRBV9 and J usage is TRBJ1-2; possibly TRBD1 for D (5 bases). CDR3 length equals 12 residues. V gave up 3 bases and J gave up 5 bases, with 8 bases separating them. CDR1 is SGDLS and CDR2 is YYNGEE in the germline V gene. The CDR3 spells CASSADTYGYTF. The CDR3 region has the DNA TGTGCCAGCAGCGCGGACACATATGGCTACACCTTC.

The rearrangement joins TRBV4-2 to TRBJ2-3; D not certain. V was pared by 0 bases and J by 6 bases, with 13 bases between. This CDR3 comprises 15 residues. Germline V gene sequence: CDR1 LGHNA, CDR2 YNFKEQ. Written as DNA, the CDR3 is TGTGCCAGCAGCCAAGATGGCAGTCCCAGGGATACGCAGTATTTT. This translates into CASSQDGSPRDTQYF.

The chain recombines TRBV27 with TRBJ2-1; D is unclear. CDR1 MNHEY and CDR2 SMNVEV come from the germline V gene (reference sequence). The V and J ends lost 5 bases and 6 bases respectively, with 8 bases between them. The CDR3 sequence is 12 residues long. CDR3 loop: CASSPSGNEQFF. CDR3 in DNA: TGTGCCAGCAGTCCCTCTGGCAATGAGCAGTTCTTC.

This clone was observed a handful of times. The V and J genes are TRBV5-1 and TRBJ1-4, with TRBD1 as a possible D gene (5 bases). Per germline, CDR1 SGHRS and CDR2 YFSETQ. Trimming pared 1 base from V and 5 bases from J, leaving 9 bases between. This CDR3 region has 14 residues. The CDR3 region has the DNA TGCGCCAGCAGCTTGAACAGGCCGAATGAAAAACTGTTTTTT. It yields the protein CASSLNRPNEKLFF.

The V gene is TRBV6-5, the J gene TRBJ2-5; perhaps TRBD2 as D (5 bases). Per the germline V gene, CDR1 is MNHEY and CDR2 is SVGAGI. Trimming left V 4 bases short and J 4 bases short, with 16 bases between. The CDR3 sequence is 15 residues long. CDR3 protein: CASSSDFTDRETQYF. CDR3 in DNA: TGTGCCAGCAGTTCGGACTTCACGGATCGAGAGACCCAGTACTTC.

There are a few counts of this clone. This rearrangement joins TRBV30 to TRBJ1-1; D is undetermined. Germline V gene sequence: CDR1 GTSNPN, CDR2 SVGIG (reference sequence). The CDR3 loop spans 11 amino acids. Trimming shortened V by 2 bases and J by 4 bases, and 5 bases separated the two germline ends. The CDR3 sequence: CAWSQGTEAFF. The CDR3 coding sequence is TGTGCCTGGAGTCAAGGCACTGAAGCTTTCTTT. Complete variable domain (other parts from reference TRBV30 and TRBJ1-1): SQTIHQWPATLVQPVGSPLSLECTVEGTSNPNLYWYRQAAGRGLQLLFYSVGIGQISSEVPQNLSASRPQDRQFILSSKKLLLSDSGFYLCAWSQGTEAFFGQGTRLTVV.

The chain is built from TRBV6-6 and TRBJ2-5; possible D gene TRBD2, 6 bases. CDR1 is MNHNY and CDR2 is SVGAGI in the germline V gene (reference sequence). This CDR3 is 13 amino acids long. Trimming took off 8 bases at V and 1 base at J, with 11 bases between the two ends. The CDR3 DNA reads as TGTGCCAGCTCCCGGGGGTTCCAAGAGACCCAGTACTTC. It yields the protein CASSRGFQETQYF.

This clone was recorded only once. This chain joins TRBV19 and TRBJ2-7, with TRBD2 as a possible D gene (5 bases). This CDR3 spans 13 amino acids. The germline V gene has CDR1 LNHDA and CDR2 SQIVND (reference sequence). Trimming pared 3 bases from V and 3 bases from J, leaving 9 bases between. The CDR3 DNA reads TGTGCCAGTAGTATCACGGAGGACTACGAGCAGTACTTC. Amino acid sequence: CASSITEDYEQYF.

This chain joins TRBV6-1 and TRBJ1-2, with TRBD1 matching over 8 bases. J was trimmed by 5 bases and V by 5 bases; bases with no gene match: 7. The CDR3 length is 14 residues. Germline CDR1 MNHNS, CDR2 SASEGT. The chain's CDR3 is CASSPGTGLYGYTF. DNA for the CDR3: TGTGCCAGCAGTCCCGGGACAGGTCTATATGGCTACACCTTC.

This clone was picked up a small number of times. The chain carries TRBV11-2 and TRBJ2-1; 8 positions match TRBD1. V gave up 7 bases and J gave up 6 bases; unmatched junction bases: 5. The CDR3 loop spans 13 amino acids. Germline V gives CDR1 SGHAT, CDR2 FQNNGV. CDR3 loop: CASTGTGINEQFF. In nucleotides, the CDR3 is TGTGCCAGCACAGGGACAGGCATCAATGAGCAGTTCTTC.

V is TRBV7-8 and J is TRBJ1-2, with D uncertain. The CDR3 is 13 residues long. The V gene lost 0 bases and the J gene lost 3 bases, with 5 bases spanning the gap. CDR1 is SGHVS, CDR2 FQNEAQ, per germline. The CDR3 reads CASSLAEDYGYTF. The CDR3, as DNA: TGTGCCAGCAGCTTAGCAGAAGACTATGGCTACACCTTC.

V and J are TRBV25-1 and TRBJ2-5; 7 nucleotides line up with TRBD2. Germline trimming cut 2 bases from V and 7 bases from J; bases unmatched to any gene: 4. The V gene's germline CDR1 is MGHDK and CDR2 SYGVNS. The CDR3 totals 13 residues. Here the CDR3 DNA reads TGTGCCAGCAGTGAACCCCCGGGAGGGACCCAGTACTTC. It codes for CASSEPPGGTQYF.

The chain joins TRBV9 to TRBJ2-2; tentative D call: TRBD2 (6 bases). Trimming cost V 2 bases and J 6 bases, with 20 bases left between them. This CDR3 spans 17 amino acids. CDR1 is SGDLS, CDR2 YYNGEE, per germline. The CDR3 nucleotides read TGTGCCAGCAGCGTTGGGGGTTTGGGGGGAGCCCCCGGGGAGCTGTTTTTT. The encoded protein is CASSVGGLGGAPGELFF.

V is TRBV10-3 and J is TRBJ1-1; D call uncertain. Per germline, CDR1 ENHRY and CDR2 SYGVKD. Trimming stripped 5 bases from V and 5 bases from J, with 6 bases between. There are 11 residues in the CDR3. The CDR3 coding sequence is TGTGCCATCAGTTGGGAAACTGAAGCTTTCTTT. Translated: CAISWETEAFF.

In regard to this clone: At the DNA level, this CDR3 is encoded by other sequences in the same sample as well. V is TRBV6-1 and J is TRBJ1-2; the D is unclear. The V gene's germline CDR1 is MNHNS and CDR2 SASEGT. This CDR3 spans 13 amino acids. V was trimmed by 2 bases and J by 8 bases, leaving 12 bases between them. This CDR3 is CASSERVGGGYTF. CDR3 sequence (DNA): TGTGCCAGCAGTGAACGGGTCGGAGGGGGCTACACCTTC.

The chain is built from TRBV7-2 and TRBJ1-2, with D tentatively TRBD1 (5 bases). The CDR3 runs to 15 residues. Germline CDR1 reads SGHTA; CDR2 reads FQGNSA. The germline V and J ends were trimmed by 4 bases and 6 bases, with 18 bases remaining between them. CDR3 in amino acids: CASSSYLRDSNGYTF. In DNA form, the CDR3 reads TGTGCCAGCAGCTCGTACCTAAGAGACAGCAATGGCTACACCTTC.

This chain links TRBV5-1 with TRBJ2-5; D perhaps matches TRBD2 (5 bases). V dropped 0 bases and J dropped 7 bases, with 16 bases sitting between them. The CDR3 extends over 15 amino acids. Germline CDR1 reads SGHRS; CDR2 reads YFSETQ. CDR3: CASSLDGNAGGTQYF. The CDR3 DNA follows: TGCGCCAGCAGCTTGGATGGCAATGCCGGAGGGACCCAGTACTTC.

The chain employs TRBV4-3 and TRBJ1-2; 7 bases are shared with TRBD1. The length of the CDR3 is 14 residues. The germline CDR1 and CDR2 sequences are LGHNA and YSLEER. V shed 0 bases, J shed 8 bases, and the junction held 6 bases outside the gene matches. Here the CDR3 reads CASSQDNRGGGYTF. In DNA form, the CDR3 reads TGCGCCAGCAGCCAAGATAACAGGGGAGGAGGCTACACCTTC.

A remark on this clone: One junction end does not reproduce the germline sequence, and a read error may be involved. This rearrangement joins TRBV7-7 to TRBJ2-3; 14 bases fit TRBD2. The CDR3 sequence is 15 residues long. The germline V gene has CDR1 SSHAT and CDR2 FNYEAQ (reference sequence). The CDR3 sequence: CASSQGLAGADTQYF. CDR3 in DNA: TGTGCTAGCAGCCAGGGACTAGCGGGGGCAGATACGCAGTATTTT. The full variable domain, in which reference TRBV7-7 and TRBJ2-3 provide the parts outside the CDR3, is GAGVSQSPRYKVTKRGQDVTLRCDPISSHATLYWYQQALGQGPEFLTYFNYEAQPDKSGLPSDRFSAERPEGSISTLTIQRTEQRDSAMYRCASSQGLAGADTQYFGPGTRLTVL.